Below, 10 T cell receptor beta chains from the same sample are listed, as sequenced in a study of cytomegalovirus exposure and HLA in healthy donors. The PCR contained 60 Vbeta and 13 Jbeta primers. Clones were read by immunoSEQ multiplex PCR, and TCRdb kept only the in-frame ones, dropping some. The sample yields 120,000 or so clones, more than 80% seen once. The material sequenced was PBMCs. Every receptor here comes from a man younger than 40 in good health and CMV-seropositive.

For the CDR3, the DNA is TGTGCCAGCAGCCAAGATACTCTATCACTTACGAACACTGAAGCTTTCTTT. Translated, it gives CASSQDTLSLTNTEAFF. The rearrangement uses TRBV14 and TRBJ1-1; no definite D call. Germline V gene data show CDR1 as SGHDN and CDR2 as FVKESK. The CDR3 spans 17 residues. With 0 bases removed from V and 1 base from J, the gap between germline ends came to 15 bases.

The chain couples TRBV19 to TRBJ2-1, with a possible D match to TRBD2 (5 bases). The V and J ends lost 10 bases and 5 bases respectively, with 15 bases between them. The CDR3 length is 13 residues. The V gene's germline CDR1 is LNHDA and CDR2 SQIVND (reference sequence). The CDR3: CATQRGQNNEQFF. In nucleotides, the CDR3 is TGTGCCACCCAACGCGGGCAGAACAATGAGCAGTTCTTC. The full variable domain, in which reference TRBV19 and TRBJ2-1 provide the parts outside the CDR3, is DGGITQSPKYLFRKEGQNVTLSCEQNLNHDAMYWYRQDPGQGLRLIYYSQIVNDFQKGDIAEGYSVSREKKESFPLTVTSAQKNPTAFYLCATQRGQNNEQFFGPGTRLTVL.

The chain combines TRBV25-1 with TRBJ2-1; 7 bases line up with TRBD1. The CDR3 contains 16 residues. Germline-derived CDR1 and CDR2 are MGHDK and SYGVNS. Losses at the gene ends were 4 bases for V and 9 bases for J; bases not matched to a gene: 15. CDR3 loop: CASSAATGTARGEQFF. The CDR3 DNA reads TGTGCCAGCAGTGCCGCGACCGGGACAGCCCGGGGTGAGCAGTTCTTC.

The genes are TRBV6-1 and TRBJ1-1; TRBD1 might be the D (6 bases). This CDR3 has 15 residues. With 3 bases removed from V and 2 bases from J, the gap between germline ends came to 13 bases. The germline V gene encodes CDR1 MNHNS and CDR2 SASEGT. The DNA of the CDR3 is TGTGCCAGCAGTGATAGGACAGTCGGTAACACTGAAGCTTTCTTT. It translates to CASSDRTVGNTEAFF.

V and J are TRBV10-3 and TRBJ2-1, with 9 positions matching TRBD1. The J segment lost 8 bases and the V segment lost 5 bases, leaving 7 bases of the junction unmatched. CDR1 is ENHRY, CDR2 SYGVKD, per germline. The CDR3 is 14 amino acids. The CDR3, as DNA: TGTGCCATCAGTAATAACAGGGGGCAGGATGAGCAGTTCTTC. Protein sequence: CAISNNRGQDEQFF.

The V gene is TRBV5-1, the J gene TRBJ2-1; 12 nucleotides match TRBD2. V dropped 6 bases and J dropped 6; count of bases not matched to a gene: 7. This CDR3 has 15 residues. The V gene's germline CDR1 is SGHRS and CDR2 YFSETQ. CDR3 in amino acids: CASTSSGGALNEQFF. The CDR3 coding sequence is TGCGCCAGCACCTCTAGCGGGGGGGCGCTCAATGAGCAGTTCTTC.

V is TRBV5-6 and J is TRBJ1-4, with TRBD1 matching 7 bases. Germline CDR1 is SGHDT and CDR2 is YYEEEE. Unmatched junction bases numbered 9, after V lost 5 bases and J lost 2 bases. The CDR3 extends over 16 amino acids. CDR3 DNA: TGTGCCAGCAGAAAGACAGGGAGAGGGACTAATGAAAAACTGTTTTTT. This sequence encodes CASRKTGRGTNEKLFF.

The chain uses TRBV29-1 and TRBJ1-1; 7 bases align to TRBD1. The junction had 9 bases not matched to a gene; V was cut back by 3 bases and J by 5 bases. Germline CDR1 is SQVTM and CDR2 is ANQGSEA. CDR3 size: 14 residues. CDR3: CSVEVDRVGTEAFF. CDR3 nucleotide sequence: TGCAGCGTTGAGGTTGACAGGGTAGGGACTGAAGCTTTCTTT.

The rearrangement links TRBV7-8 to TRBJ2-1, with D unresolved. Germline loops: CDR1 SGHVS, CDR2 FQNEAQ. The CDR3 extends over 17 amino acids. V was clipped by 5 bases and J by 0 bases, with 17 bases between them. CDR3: CASSEHLATRSYNEQFF. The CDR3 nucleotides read TGTGCCAGCAGCGAACATTTAGCAACCCGCTCCTACAATGAGCAGTTCTTC.

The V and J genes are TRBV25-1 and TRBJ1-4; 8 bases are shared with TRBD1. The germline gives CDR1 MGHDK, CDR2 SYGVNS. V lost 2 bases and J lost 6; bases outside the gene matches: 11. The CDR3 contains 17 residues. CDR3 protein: CASSEDYGRTGYEKLFF. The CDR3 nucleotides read TGTGCCAGCAGTGAAGATTACGGTAGGACAGGGTATGAAAAACTGTTTTTT.